The TCR beta chain under discussion was sequenced for a study of cytomegalovirus exposure and HLA in healthy donors. Overall study findings and caveats: In a later analysis, a genetic analysis reported fewer productive-TCR N-insertions in an Asian-associated ancestry cluster than the cohort average. Prior analysis indicated that the majority of TCR beta V segments exhibited productivity approximately 87% or approximately 30% of the time.

The count of this clone is one. Its antigen is currently unknown. This PCR relied on a set of 60 Vbeta primers and 13 Jbeta primers. This table comes from immunoSEQ multiplex PCR, and its TCRdb copy is limited to in-frame clones, with some not included. The profile covers fewer than 200,000 clones, with approximately 80% appearing a single time and 7% to 8.5% taken by the ten largest. The receptor's source is a male donor in good health and CMV-seropositive. Sequenced material: PBMCs.

The chain's CDR3 is CASSSYAPVTGEIEQFF. DNA of the CDR3: TGTGCCAGCAGCTCTTACGCCCCAGTGACAGGGGAAATTGAGCAGTTCTTC. The chain is built from TRBV13 and TRBJ2-1; 8 bases map to TRBD1. CDR3 length: 17 residues. Germline CDR1 and CDR2: PRHDT and FYEKMQ (reference sequence). J lost 9 bases, V lost 4 bases, and 17 bases had no gene match. Combining the CDR3 with reference TRBV13 and TRBJ2-1 gives the whole variable domain AAGVIQSPRHLIKEKRETATLKCYPIPRHDTVYWYQQGPGQDPQFLISFYEKMQSDKGSIPDRFSAQQFSDYHSELNMSSLELGDSALYFCASSSYAPVTGEIEQFFGPGTRLTVL.